This T cell receptor (beta chain) was retrieved from a study of cytomegalovirus exposure and HLA in healthy donors. Study context: A data release that came early held approximately 85 million unique TCRs from HLA-typed donors.

V was cut by 0 bases and J by 6 bases, with 8 bases left in between. CDR3 length: 14 residues. Germline CDR1 reads MGHRA; CDR2 reads YSYEKL. PCR employed 60 Vbeta and 13 Jbeta primers. Sequencing used immunoSEQ multiplex PCR; TCRdb keeps in-frame clones, though not all of them. The profile shows approximately 130,000 clones, over 75% of them singletons. The chain couples TRBV4-1 to TRBJ1-4; D not certain. Sample: PBMCs. This sequence originates from a woman aged 18-30 years in good health and CMV-seronegative. The CDR3 spells CASSQEGRDEKLFF. In DNA, the CDR3 is TGCGCCAGCAGCCAAGAAGGGAGGGATGAAAAACTGTTTTTT.